This TCR beta chain comes out of a study of T cell responses to AZD1222 COVID-19 vaccine. Clones were sequenced by immunoSEQ multiplex PCR, and TCRdb holds only the in-frame ones, with some missing. The table lists about 120,000 clones, about 94% of them singletons. V was pared by 5 bases and J by 3 bases, with 13 bases between. The CDR3 is made up of 14 amino acids. The germline V gene has CDR1 SEHNR and CDR2 FQNEAQ (reference sequence). This TCR was recovered from an adult who received the AZD1222 COVID-19 vaccine. The rearrangement links TRBV7-9 to TRBJ1-2; no definite D call. Here the sequenced sample was peripheral blood, taken 28 days after the second AZD1222 dose. In DNA form, the CDR3 reads TGTGCCAGCAGCATAGGGAATTCCGACTATGGCTACACCTTC. This gives the protein CASSIGNSDYGYTF.